The 5 T cell receptor beta chains reported below all come from one sample, sequenced in a study of T cells in Graves' hyperthyroidism and ophthalmopathy. What was amplified from RNA transcripts were TCR beta CDR3 regions. Primed by the HTBI set, a first-round RT-PCR was run on the TCR CDR3. TCRdb fed the multiplex PCR reads into MiXCR, producing one record per CDR3 protein. The sample lists around 570,000 distinct CDR3 sequences, just under 20% occurring once. Sequenced sample: blood. These receptors were collected from a man aged 35-49 years with Graves' ophthalmopathy.

This chain uses TRBV2 with TRBJ1-2, with 7 positions matching TRBD1. Germline trimming cut 10 bases from V and 4 bases from J; bases unmatched to any gene: 9. This CDR3 has 13 residues. Germline assignment: CDR1 SNHLY and CDR2 FYNNEI. CDR3 region: CANGQDPLYGYTF. CDR3 sequence (DNA): TGTGCCAACGGACAGGACCCACTCTATGGCTACACCTTC.

V and J are TRBV7-2 and TRBJ1-6, with a weak D call TRBD1 (5 bases). Germline CDR1 is SGHTA and CDR2 is FQGNSA. The CDR3 runs to 14 residues. Trimming took off 5 bases at V and 0 bases at J, with 5 bases between the two ends. This CDR3 reads CASSDSSYNSPLHF. The CDR3 DNA sequence: TGTGCCAGCAGCGACAGCTCCTATAATTCACCCCTCCACTTT.

This clonotype was counted a few times. The CDR3 region is CASGSLAGAYNEQFF. CDR3 sequence (DNA): TGCGCCAGCGGCTCCTTAGCGGGAGCCTACAATGAGCAGTTCTTC. The J gene is TRBJ2-1, the V gene TRBV5-1; 9 bases are shared with TRBD2. The germline V gene has CDR1 SGHRS and CDR2 YFSETQ. The CDR3 extends over 15 amino acids. The trim removed 7 bases at V and 2 bases at J, leaving 7 bases unmatched.

This clonotype was detected only a few times. The chain joins TRBV6-5 to TRBJ1-1; D unclear. This CDR3 is built from 13 residues. The V end was cut by 0 bases, the J end by 1 base, with 3 bases between. The germline gives CDR1 MNHEY, CDR2 SVGAGI. The CDR3 is CASSYSKNTEAFF. In nucleotides, the CDR3 is TGTGCCAGCAGTTACTCGAAGAACACTGAAGCTTTCTTT.

The sample holds many counts of this clonotype. The chain carries TRBV6-1 and TRBJ2-3; 12 nucleotides align to TRBD2. The CDR3 totals 15 residues. The junction had 1 base not matched to a gene; V was cut back by 6 bases and J by 0 bases. CDR1 is MNHNS and CDR2 is SASEGT in the germline V gene. For the CDR3, the DNA is TGTGCCAGCAGCACTAGCGGGGGGAGCACAGATACGCAGTATTTT. The encoded protein is CASSTSGGSTDTQYF.